The rows below give T cell receptor beta chains drawn from one sample of a study of blood T cell repertoires in COVID-19. TCRdb's copy holds only in-frame clones and misses some; the assay was immunoSEQ multiplex PCR. The data show around 100,000 clones, 91% seen once. The sequencing sample was made of peripheral blood. All receptors come from a young man with acute or convalescent COVID-19. Both conserved end residues are part of each CDR3. A D gene is named only where the DNA matches it firmly. Clone size, where shown, is once, few, many, or a class for clones that have expanded.

TRBV5-1	few	TRBJ1-1	-	TGCGCCAGCAGCTTCTCCCAGGGATGGAACACTGAAGCTTTCTTT	CASSFSQGWNTEAFF
TRBV24-1	-	TRBJ2-7	-	TGTGCCACTTCGGACAGATACGAGCAGTACTTC	CATSDRYEQYF
TRBV15	-	TRBJ2-7	TRBD1	TGTGCCACCAGCAGAGCAGGGACAGGGAGCGAGCAGTACTTC	CATSRAGTGSEQYF
TRBV5-1	-	TRBJ2-4	TRBD2	TGCGCCAGCAGCTTGGTGGCGGGGGGCAAAAACATTCAGTACTTC	CASSLVAGGKNIQYF
TRBV4-1	-	TRBJ2-7	TRBD2	TGCGCCAGCAGCCAAGAAAGACTAGCGAGAGAGCAGTACTTC	CASSQERLAREQYF
TRBV3-1/TRBV3-2	-	TRBJ2-1	-	TGTGCCAGCAGCCAAGATGAACGGTCCAGGGATGAGCAGTTCTTC	CASSQDERSRDEQFF
TRBV14	-	TRBJ2-2	TRBD1	TGTGCCAGCAGCTTACGACAGGGGGACACCGGGGAGCTGTTTTTT	CASSLRQGDTGELFF
TRBV29-1	-	TRBJ1-1	-	TGCAGCGTTGGACAAAAGGCTGAAGCTTTCTTT	CSVGQKAEAFF
TRBV27	-	TRBJ2-5	-	TGTGCCAGCAGTTTATGGGCAGCCAAAGAGACCCAGTACTTC	CASSLWAAKETQYF
TRBV4-2	-	TRBJ2-5	TRBD2	TGTGCCAGCAGCCAAGGTGCGGGGGGTGACGAGACCCAGTACTTC	CASSQGAGGDETQYF
TRBV21-1	-	TRBJ2-4	-	TGTGCCTCCCCAACGGGGGGAGGTGCCAAAAACATTCAGTACTTC	CASPTGGGAKNIQYF
TRBV9	-	TRBJ1-3	-	TGTGCCAGCAGACTCGGGGCGGGATCTGGAAACACCATATATTTT	CASRLGAGSGNTIYF
TRBV4-1	few	TRBJ1-4	-	TGCGCCAGCAGCCAAGATCGCGGGACCCCTGAGGCGACTAATGAAAAACTGTTTTTT	CASSQDRGTPEATNEKLFF
TRBV19	-	TRBJ2-2	-	TGTGCCAGTAGTCTTGGGGCAGTCAACACCGGGGAGCTGTTTTTT	CASSLGAVNTGELFF
TRBV29-1	once	TRBJ1-4	TRBD1	TGCAGCGCCGAGGGGACAGGAGGAGAAAAACTGTTTTTT	CSAEGTGGEKLFF
TRBV3-1/TRBV3-2	-	TRBJ1-5	-	TGTGCCAGCAGCCAAGCCCCAGGGGTATCGGGCAATCAGCCCCAGCATTTT	CASSQAPGVSGNQPQHF
TRBV3-1/TRBV3-2	-	TRBJ2-1	-	TGTGCCAGCAGCCCCCGCCAAGGCCAGCGATACAATGAGCAGTTCTTC	CASSPRQGQRYNEQFF
TRBV12-5	-	TRBJ2-1	TRBD2	TGTGCTAGTGGTCCCCGGGGAGGGGCAGTAACCTACAATGAGCAGTTCTTC	CASGPRGGAVTYNEQFF
TRBV7-9	-	TRBJ1-3	-	TGTGCCAGCAGCTTCGACAGGATCGACTCTGGAAACACCATATATTTT	CASSFDRIDSGNTIYF
TRBV11-2	-	TRBJ1-1	-	TGTGCCAGCAGTCTGACACTGAACACTGAAGCTTTCTTT	CASSLTLNTEAFF
TRBV29-1	-	TRBJ1-1	TRBD1	TGCAGCGTCCACAGGGGGCGCACTGAAGCTTTCTTT	CSVHRGRTEAFF
TRBV7-9	-	TRBJ1-3	-	TGTGCCAGCAGCTCGACAGTCTCTGGAAACACCATATATTTT	CASSSTVSGNTIYF
TRBV29-1	-	TRBJ2-1	-	TGCAGCGTTGTCGGCAATGAGCAGTTCTTC	CSVVGNEQFF
TRBV25-1	-	TRBJ1-2	TRBD1	TGTGCCAGCAGTACTCGGACAGGGAATTTCTATGGCTACACCTTC	CASSTRTGNFYGYTF
TRBV3-1/TRBV3-2	-	TRBJ2-1	-	TGTGCCAGCAGCCTAGGGAGGATCGGCTACAATGAGCAGTTCTTC	CASSLGRIGYNEQFF
TRBV7-2	-	TRBJ2-7	-	TGTGCCAGCAGCTTATACGGCTCCTACGAGCAGTACTTC	CASSLYGSYEQYF
TRBV6-5	medium-sized	TRBJ2-6	-	TGTGCCAGTAAGGACAGTTACTCTGGGGCCAACGTCCTGACTTTC	CASKDSYSGANVLTF
TRBV4-1	-	TRBJ1-4	TRBD1	TGCGCCAGCAGAGCCCTCCGACAGGGGGCGAACGAAAAACTGTTTTTT	CASRALRQGANEKLFF
TRBV11-2	-	TRBJ2-7	TRBD1	TGTGCCAGCAGCCTTGAGGACAGGGCTGTCTACGAGCAGTACTTC	CASSLEDRAVYEQYF